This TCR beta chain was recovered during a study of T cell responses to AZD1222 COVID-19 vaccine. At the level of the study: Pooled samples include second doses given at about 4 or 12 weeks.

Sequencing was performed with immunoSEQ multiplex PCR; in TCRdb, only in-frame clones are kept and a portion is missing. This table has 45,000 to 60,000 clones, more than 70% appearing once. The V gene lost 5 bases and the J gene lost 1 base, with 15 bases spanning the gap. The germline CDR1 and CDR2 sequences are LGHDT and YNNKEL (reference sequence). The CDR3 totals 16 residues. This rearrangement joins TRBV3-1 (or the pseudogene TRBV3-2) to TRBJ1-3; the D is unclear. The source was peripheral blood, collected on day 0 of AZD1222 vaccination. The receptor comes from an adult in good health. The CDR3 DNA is TGTGCCAGCAGCTTCCGACCGGACTGGTCTGGAAACACCATATATTTT. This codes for CASSFRPDWSGNTIYF.